This T cell receptor (beta chain) was observed in a study of blood T cell repertoires in COVID-19. Study-wide context: Acute and convalescent COVID-19 samples came from the United States, Italy and Spain.

Trimming at V came to 2 bases and at J to 5 bases, leaving 4 bases not matched to a gene. Germline values: CDR1 SGHRS, CDR2 YFSETQ. The CDR3 runs 14 residues. Sequencing was performed with immunoSEQ multiplex PCR; in TCRdb, only in-frame clones are kept and a portion is missing. The data contain 120,000 to 150,000 clones, around three quarters of them seen just once; the ten biggest clones take up less than 4.5%. This clone was detected only a few times. The J gene is TRBJ2-5, the V gene TRBV5-1; 9 positions match TRBD2. What was sequenced was peripheral blood. This TCR was sampled from a man aged 60 to 75 with acute or convalescent COVID-19. The CDR3: CASSLAGGGETQYF. CDR3 bases: TGCGCCAGCAGCTTAGCGGGAGGTGGTGAGACCCAGTACTTC.